This T cell receptor (beta chain) is drawn from a study of Ad26.COV2.S vaccination and SARS-CoV-2 variants. V shed 1 base and J shed 0 bases, with 5 bases lying between them. The CDR3 extends over 15 amino acids. The V gene's germline CDR1 is SGHKS and CDR2 YYEKEE (reference sequence). The repertoire was sequenced with immunoSEQ multiplex PCR; TCRdb's copy has only in-frame clones and lacks some. The sample consists of about 350,000 clones, under 95% of them appearing once. The source was peripheral blood, collected after recovery from COVID-19. The chain employs TRBV5-5 and TRBJ1-6; D ambiguous. This clonotype was sampled from a human donor who had recovered from COVID-19. Here the CDR3 DNA reads TGTGCCAGCAGCTTGAAGAGCTCCTATAATTCACCCCTCCACTTT. Protein sequence: CASSLKSSYNSPLHF.